This entry lists 9 T cell receptor beta chains sequenced from one sample in a study of T cells after yellow fever vaccination. TCRdb re-called the 5' RACE reads through MiXCR, storing one row per CDR3 protein. Among about 99,000 distinct CDR3 sequences listed, approximately 6.3% were seen once. The sequencing used CD8+ T cells sorted from PBMCs, collected 10 days after the yellow fever booster vaccination. The receptors come from a man between 18 and 35 years old who received the YFV17D yellow fever vaccine.

This clonotype was counted a few times. V and J are TRBV7-3 and TRBJ2-5; 9 positions agree with TRBD2. Germline V gives CDR1 SGHTA, CDR2 FQGTGA. CDR3 length: 18 amino acids. J gave up 3 bases and V 1 base, and 12 bases lay outside the gene matches. CDR3 sequence reads: CASSLNRVSSGEEETQYF. CDR3 sequence (DNA): TGTGCCAGCAGCTTAAATAGGGTATCTAGCGGGGAAGAAGAGACCCAGTACTTC.

The rearrangement links TRBV4-1 to TRBJ2-7; 7 bases agree with TRBD1. J was trimmed by 1 base and V by 8 bases; bases with no gene match: 11. Per germline, CDR1 MGHRA and CDR2 YSYEKL. The CDR3 runs to 15 residues. The CDR3 DNA follows: TGCGCCAGCGCGGAAGGGACAGCCATTTCCTACGAGCAGTACTTC. Translating gives CASAEGTAISYEQYF.

This clonotype has a count of ten or more. The rearrangement uses TRBV7-9 and TRBJ2-1; the D gene could be TRBD1 or TRBD2 (5 bases each). This CDR3 is built from 16 residues. CDR1 is SEHNR and CDR2 is FQNEAQ in the germline V gene (reference sequence). V lost 5 bases and J 0 bases, leaving 14 bases between the germline ends. In DNA, the CDR3 is TGTGCCAGCAGCCCCTTGTATGGGGGCTCCTACAATGAGCAGTTCTTC. Encoded protein: CASSPLYGGSYNEQFF.

This clonotype was found many times. The chain combines TRBV27 with TRBJ2-1; D may match TRBD1 or TRBD2 (5 bases each). Germline V gives CDR1 MNHEY, CDR2 SMNVEV (reference sequence). The CDR3 has 16 residues. Trimming shortened V by 5 bases and J by 4 bases, and 18 bases separated the two germline ends. The CDR3: CASSQFGASRYNEQFF. The CDR3 nucleotides are TGTGCCAGCAGTCAATTTGGGGCTAGCAGGTACAATGAGCAGTTCTTC.

This clonotype appeared a few times. The chain links TRBV4-1 to TRBJ2-3; maybe TRBD2 (6 bases). Between the trimmed V and J ends, which lost 4 bases and 3 bases, there was a span of 17 bases. This CDR3 is built from 16 residues. Germline V lookup: CDR1 MGHRA, CDR2 YSYEKL. The CDR3 coding sequence is TGCGCCAGCAGCCTCCACTATAGCGGAGATACAGATACGCAGTATTTT. It encodes CASSLHYSGDTDTQYF.

V is TRBV6-5 and J is TRBJ1-2, with a tentative D call TRBD1 (5 bases). Trimming removed 0 bases at V and 8 bases at J, with 13 bases between. The CDR3 contains 14 residues. The germline CDR1 and CDR2 sequences are MNHEY and SVGAGI. CDR3 nucleotides: TGTGCCAGCAGTTACTCCACCTGGCGGGGGGGCTACACCTTC. Residues: CASSYSTWRGGYTF.

This clonotype has at least ten counts. The chain uses TRBV27 and TRBJ2-5; maybe TRBD2 (5 bases). The length of the CDR3 is 14 residues. V was pared by 0 bases and J by 4 bases, with 9 bases between. Germline-derived CDR1 and CDR2 are MNHEY and SMNVEV (reference sequence). In DNA form, the CDR3 reads TGTGCCAGCAGTTTATCGAGCGGAAGAGAGACCCAGTACTTC. Its translation is CASSLSSGRETQYF.

This clonotype was detected a few times. This chain connects TRBV11-2 to TRBJ2-5; no definite D call. Trimming removed 6 bases from V and 0 bases from J, with 8 bases in between. This CDR3 region has 13 residues. The germline V gene encodes CDR1 SGHAT and CDR2 FQNNGV. CDR3 protein: CASRSQYQETQYF. CDR3 DNA sequence: TGTGCCAGCAGGTCTCAGTACCAAGAGACCCAGTACTTC.

This clonotype has ten or more counts. V and J are TRBV20-1 and TRBJ2-2; TRBD1 matches at 9 bases. Germline V CDR1 and CDR2: DFQATT, SNEGSKA (reference sequence). J gave up 7 bases and V 5 bases, and 11 bases lay outside the gene matches. The CDR3 length is 15 residues. The CDR3 coding sequence is TGCAGTGCTCCTTGGACAGGGGAAATTAACGGGGAGCTGTTTTTT. Its translation is CSAPWTGEINGELFF.